Shown below are 28 T cell receptor beta chains from a single sample sequenced in a study of T cell responses to AZD1222 COVID-19 vaccine. Repertoires were generated with immunoSEQ multiplex PCR, while TCRdb's copy carries only in-frame clones and drops some. The sample has about 140,000 clones, roughly 90% seen once. The sequencing used peripheral blood, collected on day 0 of AZD1222 vaccination. Receptors originate from an adult in good health.

This clone was seen a handful of times. CDR3 nucleotide sequence: TGTGCCAGCAGCTTAGCCACTACTAGTTTTGCCGGGGAGCTGTTTTTT. It specifies CASSLATTSFAGELFF. The V call is TRBV7-2, the J call TRBJ2-2, with a weak D call TRBD2 (5 bases). V was shortened by 0 bases and J by 6 bases, with 14 bases between the two germline ends. CDR1 SGHTA and CDR2 FQGNSA come from the germline V gene. The CDR3 is 16 residues long.

The chain links TRBV4-3 to TRBJ2-3; 12 bases are a match to TRBD2. Germline values: CDR1 LGHNA, CDR2 YSLEER. V was pared by 3 bases and J by 2 bases, with 12 bases of the junction left unmatched. This CDR3 comprises 19 residues. The CDR3 region has the DNA TGCGCCAGCAGCCAGGGACCTACCGGGACTAGCGGGTACACAGATACGCAGTATTTT. It yields the protein CASSQGPTGTSGYTDTQYF.

The CDR3 DNA is TGTGCCAGCAGCAGCTCGACCGGGACTAGCAATGAGCAGTTCTTC. This sequence encodes CASSSSTGTSNEQFF. This chain uses TRBV9 with TRBJ2-1; 8 bases are a match to TRBD2. Per the germline V gene, CDR1 is SGDLS and CDR2 is YYNGEE. J gave up 6 bases and V 4 bases, and 9 bases lay outside the gene matches. CDR3 length: 15 residues.

This clone was seen a single time. The rearrangement links TRBV7-6 to TRBJ1-1, with TRBD1 identical over 8 bases. V was pared by 4 bases and J by 3 bases, with 1 base of the junction left unmatched. The germline V gene has CDR1 SGHVS and CDR2 FNYEAQ. The CDR3 sequence is 13 residues long. The CDR3 spells CASSSDRDTEAFF. CDR3 sequence (DNA): TGTGCCAGCAGCTCGGACAGGGACACTGAAGCTTTCTTT.

This rearrangement joins TRBV27 to TRBJ2-3; 7 bases are shared with TRBD2. Losses at the gene ends were 6 bases for V and 9 bases for J; bases not matched to a gene: 12. Germline V lookup: CDR1 MNHEY, CDR2 SMNVEV (reference sequence). The CDR3 is made up of 14 amino acids. The CDR3 here is CASRGLVTQRTQYF. The CDR3 bases are TGTGCCAGCAGAGGACTAGTGACACAGAGAACGCAGTATTTT.

The V and J genes are TRBV2 and TRBJ1-1, with 8 bases matching TRBD1. The CDR3 consists of 14 residues. V lost 3 bases, J lost 4 bases, and 4 bases stayed unmatched. The germline V gene has CDR1 SNHLY and CDR2 FYNNEI. DNA of the CDR3: TGTGCCAGCAGTGACAGGGGGCTATTCACTGAAGCTTTCTTT. Its protein product is CASSDRGLFTEAFF.

The chain links TRBV23-1 to TRBJ1-1; D is perhaps TRBD1 (5 bases). TRBV23-1 is classed as an ORF, of uncertain function. Trimming took off 0 bases at V and 11 bases at J, with 16 bases between the two ends. This CDR3 has 14 amino acids. CDR3 sequence reads: CASSQSRRGLGAFF. For the CDR3, the DNA is TGCGCCAGCAGTCAATCAAGGCGGGGCTTGGGTGCTTTCTTT.

This chain joins TRBV28 and TRBJ1-5, with a tentative D call TRBD1 (6 bases). V was trimmed by 5 bases and J by 4 bases, leaving 12 bases between them. Germline V gene data show CDR1 as MDHEN and CDR2 as SYDVKM. The CDR3 extends over 14 amino acids. CDR3 nucleotides: TGTGCCAGCAGTACGGACAGACGGAATCAGCCCCAGCATTTT. Translation gives CASSTDRRNQPQHF.

The chain is built from TRBV7-9 and TRBJ1-1; D is perhaps TRBD1 (5 bases). Between the trimmed V and J ends, which lost 2 bases and 2 bases, there was a span of 12 bases. CDR1 and CDR2 from the germline V gene are SEHNR and FQNEAQ (reference sequence). The CDR3 length is 15 residues. The CDR3 reads CASSLRRGGNTEAFF. In DNA form, the CDR3 reads TGTGCCAGCAGCTTAAGAAGGGGAGGTAACACTGAAGCTTTCTTT.

The chain recombines TRBV7-2 with TRBJ2-7, with 8 bases lining up with TRBD1. Germline CDR1 is SGHTA and CDR2 is FQGNSA. The CDR3 contains 15 residues. Trimming at V came to 1 base and at J to 1 base, leaving 3 bases not matched to a gene. CDR3 DNA sequence: TGTGCCAGCAGCTTAGAAGGGGACAGGTCCTACGAGCAGTACTTC. Translation: CASSLEGDRSYEQYF.

The genes are TRBV7-9 and TRBJ1-2; D is unclear. Germline V gene sequence: CDR1 SEHNR, CDR2 FQNEAQ (reference sequence). The germline V and J ends were trimmed by 5 bases and 5 bases, with 18 bases remaining between them. The CDR3 totals 15 residues. The CDR3 nucleotides are TGTGCCAGCAGCCCGAACGAACACTACTTATATGGCTACACCTTC. Translated: CASSPNEHYLYGYTF.

This clone was recorded once. The chain carries TRBV7-2 and TRBJ1-2, with TRBD1 matching over 7 bases. The germline CDR1 and CDR2 sequences are SGHTA and FQGNSA. The CDR3 contains 12 residues. The V and J ends lost 5 bases and 6 bases, in that order; junction bases with no gene match: 3. Written as DNA, the CDR3 is TGTGCCAGCAGCATACAGGGGAATGGCTACACCTTC. It yields the protein CASSIQGNGYTF.

The V call is TRBV9, the J call TRBJ1-2; maybe TRBD1 (5 bases). V lost 6 bases and J lost 8, with 20 bases in between. The germline gives CDR1 SGDLS, CDR2 YYNGEE. This CDR3 region has 14 residues. The CDR3 loop is CASTKRRAGIGYTF. The DNA for the CDR3 is TGTGCCAGCACCAAGCGACGGGCAGGGATAGGCTACACCTTC.

The rearrangement uses TRBV5-1 and TRBJ2-1; TRBD2 matches at 7 bases. The germline CDR1 and CDR2 sequences are SGHRS and YFSETQ. After removal of 0 bases from V and 0 bases from J, the junction contained 3 bases not matched to a gene. The CDR3 consists of 16 residues. CDR3 sequence (DNA): TGCGCCAGCAGCTTGGCGGCGGGAGACTCCTACAATGAGCAGTTCTTC. It yields the protein CASSLAAGDSYNEQFF. Together with reference TRBV5-1 and TRBJ2-1, the CDR3 gives the full variable domain: KAGVTQTPRYLIKTRGQQVTLSCSPISGHRSVSWYQQTPGQGLQFLFEYFSETQRNKGNFPGRFSGRQFSNSRSEMNVSTLELGDSALYLCASSLAAGDSYNEQFFGPGTRLTVL.

This clone has a handful of counts. The V gene is TRBV6-4, the J gene TRBJ2-3; the match to TRBD2 covers 11 bases. The trim removed 3 bases at V and 3 bases at J, leaving 2 bases unmatched. The germline CDR1 and CDR2 sequences are MRHNA and SNTAGT. The CDR3 length is 15 residues. Here the CDR3 reads CASSETSGVTDTQYF. The CDR3 DNA sequence: TGTGCCAGCAGTGAGACTAGCGGGGTTACAGATACGCAGTATTTT.

The rearrangement joins TRBV6-5 to TRBJ1-6, with D possibly matching TRBD1 (5 bases). V was clipped by 2 bases and J by 3 bases, with 11 bases between them. Germline values: CDR1 MNHEY, CDR2 SVGAGI. The CDR3 contains 16 residues. The CDR3, as DNA: TGTGCCAGCAGTTACGCGGGGGGATACTATAATTCACCCCTCCACTTT. Translation gives CASSYAGGYYNSPLHF.

V and J are TRBV3-1 (or the pseudogene TRBV3-2) and TRBJ1-2; D gene ambiguous. CDR1 is LGHDT and CDR2 is YNNKEL in the germline V gene (reference sequence). V was trimmed by 5 bases and J by 3 bases, leaving 13 bases between them. The CDR3 covers 14 residues. The CDR3 sequence: CASSSRPIHYGYTF. The CDR3 DNA is TGTGCCAGCAGCTCCCGCCCTATACACTATGGCTACACCTTC.

V and J are TRBV2 and TRBJ1-5; unclear D gene. Deletions cut 3 bases from V and 7 bases from J, with 16 bases between. CDR3 length: 15 amino acids. The germline V gene has CDR1 SNHLY and CDR2 FYNNEI. The CDR3 DNA reads TGTGCCAGCAGTGAGGGTTACCTATGGGGACAGCCCCAGCATTTT. This codes for CASSEGYLWGQPQHF. The entire variable domain, with the rest obtained from reference TRBV2 and TRBJ1-5, is as follows: EPEVTQTPSHQVTQMGQEVILRCVPISNHLYFYWYRQILGQKVEFLVSFYNNEISEKSEIFDDQFSVERPDGSNFTLKIRSTKLEDSAMYFCASSEGYLWGQPQHFGDGTRLSIL.

The chain employs TRBV6-2 or TRBV6-3 and TRBJ1-5; TRBD1 agrees at 8 bases. Germline V CDR1 and CDR2: MNHEY, SVGEGT. The CDR3 spans 13 residues. V shed 5 bases, J shed 7 bases, and the junction held 4 bases outside the gene matches. The CDR3 is CASSRDRMQPQHF. In DNA form, the CDR3 reads TGTGCCAGCAGTAGGGACAGGATGCAGCCCCAGCATTTT.

V is TRBV4-1 and J is TRBJ2-4; 9 bases map to TRBD2. J was trimmed by 3 bases and V by 0 bases; bases with no gene match: 21. Germline CDR1 is MGHRA and CDR2 is YSYEKL. The CDR3 consists of 22 residues. The CDR3 sequence is CASSQDVGYGGGAVQVKNIQYF. The DNA of the CDR3 is TGCGCCAGCAGCCAAGATGTTGGGTATGGCGGGGGGGCGGTGCAGGTCAAAAACATTCAGTACTTC.

The V and J genes are TRBV6-6 and TRBJ2-7, with no clear D. The CDR3 totals 14 residues. CDR1 is MNHNY, CDR2 SVGAGI, per germline (reference sequence). V lost 0 bases and J 2 bases, leaving 8 bases between the germline ends. The CDR3 spells CASSYSMGTYEQYF. The CDR3 DNA reads TGTGCCAGCAGTTACTCAATGGGGACCTACGAGCAGTACTTC.

The chain links TRBV20-1 to TRBJ2-7, with D perhaps matching TRBD1 (5 bases). Germline V gene sequence: CDR1 DFQATT, CDR2 SNEGSKA (reference sequence). The V and J ends lost 6 bases and 1 base respectively, with 7 bases between them. The CDR3 runs 11 residues. CDR3: CSAGASYEQYF. The CDR3 DNA follows: TGCAGTGCAGGGGCGTCCTACGAGCAGTACTTC.

This chain links TRBV6-5 with TRBJ1-1; D not resolved. CDR1 is MNHEY and CDR2 is SVGAGI in the germline V gene. Trimming shortened V by 6 bases and J by 0 bases, and 8 bases separated the two germline ends. CDR3 length equals 13 residues. The CDR3 protein is CASRAEMNTEAFF. In DNA form, the CDR3 reads TGTGCCAGCAGGGCGGAGATGAACACTGAAGCTTTCTTT.

The rearrangement joins TRBV6-5 to TRBJ1-4, with D possibly being TRBD1 (5 bases). V dropped 6 bases and J dropped 2 bases, with 13 bases sitting between them. CDR1 and CDR2 (germline): MNHEY, SVGAGI. The CDR3 runs to 15 residues. Here the CDR3 DNA reads TGTGCCAGCAGCTTCCCCAGGGCCACTAATGAAAAACTGTTTTTT. Its protein is CASSFPRATNEKLFF.

V and J are TRBV4-2 and TRBJ2-5; TRBD2 is a possible D gene (5 bases). The CDR3 contains 15 residues. Germline V gives CDR1 LGHNA, CDR2 YNFKEQ. The germline V and J ends were trimmed by 1 base and 2 bases, with 11 bases remaining between them. CDR3 nucleotides: TGTGCCAGCAGCCAAGTAGGAGGACCACAAGAGACCCAGTACTTC. It yields the protein CASSQVGGPQETQYF.

This clone was found once. This chain links TRBV12-3 or TRBV12-4 with TRBJ2-1; TRBD1 or TRBD2 may be the D gene (5 bases each). The CDR3 is made up of 13 amino acids. Trimming took 3 bases from V and 5 from J, leaving 8 bases between them. The CDR3 DNA reads as TGTGCCAGCAGTTTGGGGGTGGACAATGAGCAGTTCTTC. This translates into CASSLGVDNEQFF.

In regard to this clone: Other DNA variants within this sample encode the same CDR3. The gene calls are TRBV5-6 and TRBJ2-7; D gene unclear. This CDR3 comprises 13 residues. Trimming shortened V by 0 bases and J by 0 bases, and 4 bases separated the two germline ends. The germline V gene has CDR1 SGHDT and CDR2 YYEEEE. The CDR3 bases are TGTGCCAGCAGCTTGGACCTCTCCTACGAGCAGTACTTC. Protein: CASSLDLSYEQYF.

A single count supports this clone. The rearrangement uses TRBV19 and TRBJ1-6; no clear D gene. Germline V CDR1 and CDR2: LNHDA, SQIVND (reference sequence). The CDR3 runs to 12 residues. V was pared by 2 bases and J by 8 bases, with 4 bases between. This chain's CDR3 is CASSIPHSPLHF. The CDR3 bases are TGTGCCAGTAGTATACCCCATTCACCCCTCCACTTT.